This T cell receptor beta chain was observed in a study of blood T cell repertoires in COVID-19. Looking at the study overall: From the United States, Italy and Spain came samples of acute and convalescent COVID-19.

The trim removed 8 bases at V and 2 bases at J, leaving 13 bases unmatched. CDR1 LNHDA and CDR2 SQIVND come from the germline V gene (reference sequence). The CDR3 is 18 residues long. The method was immunoSEQ multiplex PCR; TCRdb's version includes in-frame clones alone and lacks a portion of them. Among roughly 130,000 clones, roughly 89% were seen once, and the ten largest hold less than 9%. This clone was picked up one time. The specimen sequenced was peripheral blood. The receptor was isolated from a man younger than 40 with COVID-19, enrolled during active disease. This sequence joins TRBV19 and TRBJ2-6; 9 nucleotides align to TRBD1. The CDR3 protein is CASGTGSRSPTGANVLTF. The CDR3 DNA sequence: TGTGCCAGTGGGACAGGGAGTAGAAGCCCCACTGGGGCCAACGTCCTGACTTTC.